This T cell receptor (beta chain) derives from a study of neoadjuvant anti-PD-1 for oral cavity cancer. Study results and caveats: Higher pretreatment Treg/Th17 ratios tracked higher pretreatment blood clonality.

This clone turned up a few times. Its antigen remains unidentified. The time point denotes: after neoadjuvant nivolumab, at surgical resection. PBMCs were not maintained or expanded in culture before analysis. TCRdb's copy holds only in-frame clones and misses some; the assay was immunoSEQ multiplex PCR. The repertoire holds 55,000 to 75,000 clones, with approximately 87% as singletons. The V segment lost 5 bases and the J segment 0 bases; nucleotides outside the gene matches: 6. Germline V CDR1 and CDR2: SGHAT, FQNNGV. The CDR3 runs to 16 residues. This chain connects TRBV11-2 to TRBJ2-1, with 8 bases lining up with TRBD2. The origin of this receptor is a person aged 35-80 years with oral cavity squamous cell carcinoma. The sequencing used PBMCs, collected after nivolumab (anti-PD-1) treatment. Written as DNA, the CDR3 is TGTGCCAGCAGCACGGGGGGGCGGGGCTCCTACAATGAGCAGTTCTTC. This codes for CASSTGGRGSYNEQFF.